A single sample is the source of the 27 T cell receptor beta chains below, sequenced in a study of T cell changes during pregnancy in multiple sclerosis. The method was immunoSEQ multiplex PCR; TCRdb's version includes in-frame clones alone and lacks a portion of them. The data contain approximately 35,000 clones, approximately 90% of them singletons. The sequences come from CD4+ T cells from peripheral blood mononuclear cells, collected in the third trimester of pregnancy. Receptor source: a female donor in good health, enrolled as a control in a pregnancy study.

V is TRBV6-5 and J is TRBJ2-4; 7 bases line up with TRBD2. V was clipped by 2 bases and J by 3 bases; unmatched bases: 7. This CDR3 comprises 16 residues. CDR1 MNHEY and CDR2 SVGAGI come from the germline V gene. In DNA form, the CDR3 reads TGTGCCAGCAGTTACGAACAGACGGGAGGCAAAAACATTCAGTACTTC. Protein product: CASSYEQTGGKNIQYF.

This rearrangement joins TRBV7-9 to TRBJ1-1; D not resolved. Germline CDR1 SEHNR, CDR2 FQNEAQ (reference sequence). The CDR3 consists of 13 residues. The V end was cut by 2 bases, the J end by 11 bases, with 15 bases between. CDR3 amino acids: CASSLLLGGSAFF. The DNA for the CDR3 is TGTGCCAGCAGCTTACTTCTAGGCGGCAGTGCTTTCTTT.

This chain connects TRBV5-8 to TRBJ1-5; no firm D call. CDR1 and CDR2 from the germline V gene are SGHTS and YDEGEE. Trimming removed 3 bases at V and 6 bases at J, with 10 bases between. The CDR3 sequence is 13 residues long. This CDR3 reads CASSSILGQPQHF. DNA for the CDR3: TGTGCCAGCAGCTCTATTCTCGGTCAGCCCCAGCATTTT. The whole variable domain, remainder taken from reference TRBV5-8 and TRBJ1-5, is EAGVTQSPTHLIKTRGQQATLRCSPISGHTSVYWYQQALGLGLQFLLWYDEGEERNRGNFPPRFSGRQFPNYSSELNVNALELEDSALYLCASSSILGQPQHFGDGTRLSIL.

This chain links TRBV6-1 with TRBJ2-1; no reliable D call. The CDR3 length is 15 residues. Trimming cost V 5 bases and J 0 bases, with 11 bases left between them. Germline assignment: CDR1 MNHNS and CDR2 SASEGT. The CDR3 DNA reads TGTGCCAGCAGTAATAGCCAAGGCTCCTACAATGAGCAGTTCTTC. This gives the protein CASSNSQGSYNEQFF.

The CDR3 sequence is CASSFRVVNTEAFF. The CDR3 bases are TGTGCCAGCAGCTTCAGGGTTGTGAACACTGAAGCTTTCTTT. The chain couples TRBV7-2 to TRBJ1-1, with D possibly being TRBD1 (5 bases). There are 14 residues in the CDR3. CDR1 and CDR2 from the germline V gene are SGHTA and FQGNSA. Trimming pared 3 bases from V and 0 bases from J, leaving 8 bases between. Complete variable domain (other parts from reference TRBV7-2 and TRBJ1-1): GAGVSQSPSNKVTEKGKDVELRCDPISGHTALYWYRQSLGQGLEFLIYFQGNSAPDKSGLPSDRFSAERTGGSVSTLTIQRTQQEDSAVYLCASSFRVVNTEAFFGQGTRLTVV.

The V gene is TRBV28, the J gene TRBJ2-7; TRBD1 matches at 9 bases. Germline-derived CDR1 and CDR2 are MDHEN and SYDVKM. This CDR3 spans 16 amino acids. V trimming: 5 bases; J trimming: 1 base; junction bases outside the gene matches: 9. CDR3 bases: TGTGCCAGCAGTCCCTCCGGGACAGGGAATTCCTACGAGCAGTACTTC. This gives the protein CASSPSGTGNSYEQYF.

The V gene is TRBV28, the J gene TRBJ2-5; 8 bases are a match to TRBD2. The CDR3 contains 16 residues. Germline trimming cut 6 bases from V and 5 bases from J; bases unmatched to any gene: 14. CDR1 is MDHEN, CDR2 SYDVKM, per germline. DNA of the CDR3: TGTGCCAGCAGCCCCCGCGGGGGGACCCCGCGTGAGACCCAGTACTTC. Residues: CASSPRGGTPRETQYF.

V and J are TRBV19 and TRBJ2-4, with TRBD1 matching over 8 bases. This CDR3 has 14 amino acids. The J segment lost 6 bases and the V segment lost 5 bases, leaving 6 bases of the junction unmatched. The germline V gene has CDR1 LNHDA and CDR2 SQIVND (reference sequence). The CDR3 DNA reads as TGTGCCAGTAGTTCTCCGGGACAGGTAAACATTCAGTACTTC. Translation gives CASSSPGQVNIQYF.

The gene calls are TRBV27 and TRBJ1-5; D not resolved. V lost 1 base, J lost 7 bases, and 8 bases lay in between. CDR3 length equals 13 residues. Germline values: CDR1 MNHEY, CDR2 SMNVEV (reference sequence). The CDR3 loop reads CASSLFPTQPQHF. The CDR3 DNA follows: TGTGCCAGCAGTTTATTCCCCACACAGCCCCAGCATTTT.

This chain uses TRBV27 with TRBJ2-5; 10 bases map to TRBD2. CDR1 MNHEY and CDR2 SMNVEV come from the germline V gene (reference sequence). Germline trimming cut 7 bases from V and 4 bases from J; bases unmatched to any gene: 18. The length of the CDR3 is 18 residues. CDR3 protein: CASTLSPSLAGVGETQYF. The DNA for the CDR3 is TGTGCCAGCACCCTCTCCCCCTCGCTAGCGGGAGTGGGAGAGACCCAGTACTTC.

The chain links TRBV28 to TRBJ2-7; D gene uncertain. V lost 1 base and J lost 2, with 9 bases in between. Germline assignment: CDR1 MDHEN and CDR2 SYDVKM. This CDR3 spans 14 amino acids. The CDR3 nucleotides read TGTGCCAGCAGTTTATTTAACAGTACCTACGAGCAGTACTTC. It encodes CASSLFNSTYEQYF.

V gene TRBV6-1 combines with J gene TRBJ2-2; 15 positions agree with TRBD2. The CDR3 consists of 15 residues. Trimming cost V 10 bases and J 8 bases; bases outside gene matches: 8. The germline CDR1 and CDR2 sequences are MNHNS and SASEGT. CDR3 loop: CATLGLAGGLGELFF. CDR3 sequence (DNA): TGTGCCACCCTGGGACTAGCGGGGGGTTTAGGGGAGCTGTTTTTT.

Here the CDR3 DNA reads TGTGCCAGCAGTTCGACTAGCGGGAACAATGAGCAGTTCTTC. As protein: CASSSTSGNNEQFF. The rearrangement uses TRBV2 and TRBJ2-1; 11 bases are a match to TRBD2. The CDR3 contains 14 residues. Germline V gene data show CDR1 as SNHLY and CDR2 as FYNNEI. The J segment lost 5 bases and the V segment lost 5 bases, leaving 2 bases of the junction unmatched.

The chain carries TRBV28 and TRBJ1-5; 8 bases line up with TRBD1. This CDR3 spans 17 amino acids. CDR1 is MDHEN, CDR2 SYDVKM, per germline. Trimming cost V 6 bases and J 4 bases; bases outside gene matches: 14. The DNA for the CDR3 is TGTGCCAGCAGCCTCATCGCCTCAGGGGGCCTGAATCAGCCCCAGCATTTT. Protein product: CASSLIASGGLNQPQHF.

The chain is built from TRBV6-5 and TRBJ2-7, with D tentatively TRBD1 (5 bases). The germline V gene has CDR1 MNHEY and CDR2 SVGAGI. Trimming shortened V by 4 bases and J by 2 bases, and 9 bases separated the two germline ends. The CDR3 is made up of 13 amino acids. The CDR3 loop is CASSSTEAYEQYF. CDR3 nucleotide sequence: TGTGCCAGCAGTTCGACAGAAGCCTACGAGCAGTACTTC.

The rearrangement links TRBV19 to TRBJ1-4; D gene unclear. Trimming removed 1 base at V and 10 bases at J, with 4 bases between. Germline loops: CDR1 LNHDA, CDR2 SQIVND (reference sequence). The CDR3 runs 11 residues. CDR3: CASSIAGKLFF. CDR3 DNA sequence: TGTGCCAGTAGTATAGCGGGAAAACTGTTTTTT.

The V and J genes are TRBV6-5 and TRBJ2-1; 11 bases map to TRBD2. Germline V gene sequence: CDR1 MNHEY, CDR2 SVGAGI. This CDR3 region has 16 residues. Trimming took 4 bases from V and 1 from J; bases not matched to a gene: 3. The CDR3 here is CASSSSSGGSYNEQFF. The CDR3 nucleotides read TGTGCCAGCAGTTCCTCTAGCGGGGGGTCCTACAATGAGCAGTTCTTC.

This chain joins TRBV11-2 and TRBJ2-7; 16 bases are a match to TRBD2. In germline, CDR1 is SGHAT, CDR2 FQNNGV. Losses at the gene ends were 5 bases for V and 9 bases for J; bases not matched to a gene: 7. The CDR3 runs 15 residues. The CDR3 sequence is CASSAIGTSGGVQYF. The CDR3 coding sequence is TGTGCCAGCAGCGCAATCGGGACTAGCGGGGGGGTGCAGTACTTC.

This clone was counted a single time. This chain joins TRBV29-1 and TRBJ2-3; D unclear. The CDR3 spans 14 residues. Germline V gene lookup returns CDR1 SQVTM and CDR2 ANQGSEA. V gave up 8 bases and J gave up 0 bases, with 15 bases separating them. CDR3 nucleotides: TGCAGCTCGGCCCGCGGTTCTAGCACAGATACGCAGTATTTT. Protein: CSSARGSSTDTQYF.

V is TRBV7-9 and J is TRBJ2-1, with TRBD1 as a possible D gene (6 bases). Per germline, CDR1 SEHNR and CDR2 FQNEAQ (reference sequence). The germline V and J ends were trimmed by 11 bases and 7 bases, with 18 bases remaining between them. CDR3 length equals 13 residues. CDR3 in DNA: TGTGCCTATAAGAGGGGGTACAGAAATGAGCAGTTCTTC. Translated, it gives CAYKRGYRNEQFF.

The rearrangement links TRBV28 to TRBJ2-1, with 14 bases identical to TRBD2. The CDR3 loop spans 19 amino acids. V was pared by 2 bases and J by 6 bases, with 12 bases of the junction left unmatched. The germline CDR1 and CDR2 sequences are MDHEN and SYDVKM. The CDR3 protein is CASSLHYGLAGGSGNEQFF. The CDR3 nucleotides read TGTGCCAGCAGTTTACACTATGGACTAGCGGGAGGTAGCGGCAATGAGCAGTTCTTC.

The J gene is TRBJ1-1, the V gene TRBV7-9; D is perhaps TRBD1 (5 bases). The CDR3 has 15 residues. V lost 5 bases and J 1 base, leaving 14 bases between the germline ends. Germline CDR1 reads SEHNR; CDR2 reads FQNEAQ (reference sequence). The CDR3 DNA reads TGTGCCAGCAGCCCACTCGCGACAGAGAACACTGAAGCTTTCTTT. Its translation: CASSPLATENTEAFF.

The chain recombines TRBV4-2 with TRBJ2-3; 16 nucleotides align to TRBD2. Germline V gene data show CDR1 as LGHNA and CDR2 as YNFKEQ. CDR3 length: 18 residues. V trimming: 0 bases; J trimming: 4 bases; junction bases outside the gene matches: 4. The CDR3 region has the DNA TGTGCCAGCAGCCAAGATGGGACTAGCGGGGGGGCGGCAGATACGCAGTATTTT. This encodes CASSQDGTSGGAADTQYF.

The chain joins TRBV14 to TRBJ2-5; tentative D call: TRBD2 (6 bases). The germline CDR1 and CDR2 sequences are SGHDN and FVKESK. The V gene lost 3 bases and the J gene lost 5 bases, with 19 bases spanning the gap. The CDR3 runs 16 residues. The CDR3 here is CASSQGAITAGETQYF. In DNA, the CDR3 is TGTGCCAGCAGCCAGGGAGCGATCACCGCGGGGGAGACCCAGTACTTC. Drawing the rest from reference TRBV14 and TRBJ2-5, the complete variable domain is EAGVTQFPSHSVIEKGQTVTLRCDPISGHDNLYWYRRVMGKEIKFLLHFVKESKQDESGMPNNRFLAERTGGTYSTLKVQPAELEDSGVYFCASSQGAITAGETQYFGPGTRLLVL.

This clone was seen a few times. This chain joins TRBV5-1 and TRBJ1-1; 7 positions agree with TRBD1. CDR1 and CDR2 (germline): SGHRS, YFSETQ. V lost 3 bases to trimming and J lost 7 bases; unmatched junction nucleotides: 3. The CDR3 totals 12 residues. The CDR3 DNA reads TGCGCCAGCAGCTCGGGGACAGATGAAGCTTTCTTT. This encodes CASSSGTDEAFF.

The chain links TRBV2 to TRBJ2-2, with D maybe TRBD1 (6 bases). Between the trimmed V and J ends, which lost 8 bases and 6 bases, there was a span of 16 bases. The CDR3 spans 14 residues. Germline V gives CDR1 SNHLY, CDR2 FYNNEI. CDR3 sequence reads: CASCWEKGAGELFF. CDR3 in DNA: TGTGCCAGCTGTTGGGAGAAGGGGGCCGGGGAGCTGTTTTTT.

The chain links TRBV7-2 to TRBJ2-1; D is possibly TRBD2 (5 bases). The V gene lost 1 base and the J gene lost 10 bases, with 17 bases spanning the gap. The CDR3 extends over 15 amino acids. Germline V gene data show CDR1 as SGHTA and CDR2 as FQGNSA. The CDR3 sequence is CASSLGQLGMGEQFF. The CDR3 nucleotides read TGTGCCAGCAGCTTAGGCCAACTAGGCATGGGGGAGCAGTTCTTC. Supplemented by reference TRBV7-2 and TRBJ2-1, the full variable domain reads GAGVSQSPSNKVTEKGKDVELRCDPISGHTALYWYRQSLGQGLEFLIYFQGNSAPDKSGLPSDRFSAERTGGSVSTLTIQRTQQEDSAVYLCASSLGQLGMGEQFFGPGTRLTVL.